The next 31 T cell receptor beta chains were all read from a single sample in a study of radiotherapy plus CTLA-4 blockade in lung cancer. Profiling relied on immunoSEQ multiplex PCR, and the TCRdb table lists in-frame clones only, not all of them. The data hold about 94,000 clones, with around 84% observed a single time. The source was peripheral blood, collected from a patient treated with radiotherapy plus ipilimumab. The receptors derive from a human donor with non-small cell lung cancer that progressed on radiotherapy plus ipilimumab.

To note about this clone: Other DNA sequences from this sample encode an identical CDR3 as well. The V call is TRBV28, the J call TRBJ1-2; 7 nucleotides line up with TRBD1. V lost 4 bases, J lost 3 bases, and 2 bases stayed unmatched. This CDR3 region has 13 residues. Germline V gene data show CDR1 as MDHEN and CDR2 as SYDVKM. The CDR3 region has the DNA TGTGCCAGCAGTTCCGACAGGGACTATGGCTACACCTTC. Translated, it gives CASSSDRDYGYTF.

The chain joins TRBV6-6 to TRBJ2-5; D ambiguous. The length of the CDR3 is 11 residues. V was clipped by 8 bases and J by 2 bases, with 6 bases between them. Germline CDR1 is MNHNY and CDR2 is SVGAGI (reference sequence). Written as DNA, the CDR3 is TGTGCCAGCTCTATACAAGAGACCCAGTACTTC. This encodes CASSIQETQYF.

The gene calls are TRBV27 and TRBJ2-5; TRBD2 matches at 7 bases. The CDR3 totals 15 residues. V dropped 2 bases and J dropped 5; count of bases not matched to a gene: 8. Germline V gives CDR1 MNHEY, CDR2 SMNVEV (reference sequence). For the CDR3, the DNA is TGTGCCAGCAGTTTACGACTAGCAGTTAGGGAGACCCAGTACTTC. This sequence encodes CASSLRLAVRETQYF.

The rearrangement uses TRBV9 and TRBJ2-7; 13 bases map to TRBD2. With V trimmed by 4 bases and J by 6 bases, 7 bases remained unmatched. The CDR3 loop spans 15 amino acids. Germline V gene lookup returns CDR1 SGDLS and CDR2 YYNGEE. CDR3 in DNA: TGTGCCAGCAGCTCGTTGACTAGCGGGAGGTTCGAGCAGTACGTC. Residues: CASSSLTSGRFEQYV.

The chain employs TRBV19 and TRBJ2-1, with a tentative D call TRBD1 (5 bases). V shed 7 bases and J shed 5 bases, with 9 bases lying between them. CDR3 length equals 12 residues. Germline assignment: CDR1 LNHDA and CDR2 SQIVND (reference sequence). CDR3 DNA sequence: TGTGCCAGTAACAGGTTTAACAATGAGCAGTTCTTC. It is translated as CASNRFNNEQFF.

By proportion, this clone is medium-sized (0.01 to 0.1%). CDR3 residues: CASSMASYNEQFF. The CDR3 DNA follows: TGTGCCAGTAGTATGGCTTCCTACAATGAGCAGTTCTTC. V usage is TRBV19 and J usage is TRBJ2-1; D gene ambiguous. V was clipped by 3 bases and J by 1 base, with 4 bases between them. Germline values: CDR1 LNHDA, CDR2 SQIVND (reference sequence). The CDR3 is made up of 13 amino acids.

On this clone: The sample contains more than one DNA sequence encoding this CDR3. The chain employs TRBV7-2 and TRBJ2-2, with D uncertain. CDR3 length equals 13 residues. In germline, CDR1 is SGHTA, CDR2 FQGNSA. Trimming cost V 3 bases and J 3 bases, with 5 bases left between them. The CDR3 here is CASSFSYTGELFF. In DNA, the CDR3 is TGTGCCAGCAGCTTTAGTTACACCGGGGAGCTGTTTTTT.

The sample holds one count of this clone. This chain's CDR3 is CASSPFIGDNEQFF. CDR3 in DNA: TGTGCCAGCAGCCCGTTTATAGGGGACAATGAGCAGTTCTTC. The V and J genes are TRBV7-3 and TRBJ2-1; D is possibly TRBD1 (5 bases). With 5 bases removed from V and 5 bases from J, the gap between germline ends came to 13 bases. The length of the CDR3 is 14 residues. The germline gives CDR1 SGHTA, CDR2 FQGTGA.

The J gene is TRBJ2-7, the V gene TRBV28; tentative D call: TRBD2 (5 bases). The V gene's germline CDR1 is MDHEN and CDR2 SYDVKM. The length of the CDR3 is 12 residues. V was trimmed by 5 bases and J by 4 bases, leaving 9 bases between them. The CDR3 DNA reads as TGTGCCAGCAGTCCCGGGATTTACGAGCAGTACGTC. Its translation is CASSPGIYEQYV.

CDR3 nucleotides: TGTGCCAGCAGCTTACTAGCGGGAGCTAACAATGAGCAGTTCTTC. Protein product: CASSLLAGANNEQFF. This chain joins TRBV7-9 and TRBJ2-1, with 10 bases lining up with TRBD2. This CDR3 contains 15 residues. V gave up 2 bases and J gave up 5 bases; unmatched junction bases: 3. Germline CDR1 is SEHNR and CDR2 is FQNEAQ (reference sequence).

V gene TRBV18 combines with J gene TRBJ1-1; D possibly corresponds to TRBD1 (6 bases). Trimming cost V 2 bases and J 7 bases, with 17 bases left between them. This CDR3 contains 15 residues. CDR1 is KGHSH, CDR2 LQKENI, per germline. The CDR3 nucleotides read TGTGCCAGCTCACCAAACCTACAGGGTGAGGGTGAAGCTTTCTTT. It yields the protein CASSPNLQGEGEAFF.

The rearrangement joins TRBV4-1 to TRBJ2-7; 9 bases agree with TRBD1. After removal of 1 base from V and 6 bases from J, the junction contained 4 bases not matched to a gene. The CDR3 runs 14 residues. Germline V gene lookup returns CDR1 MGHRA and CDR2 YSYEKL. The CDR3 sequence: CASSQGTGASEQYF. CDR3 DNA sequence: TGCGCCAGCAGCCAAGGGACAGGGGCATCCGAGCAGTACTTC.

This clone has a single count. The chain couples TRBV7-8 to TRBJ2-1, with 8 bases lining up with TRBD2. V dropped 5 bases and J dropped 0; count of bases not matched to a gene: 9. There are 17 residues in the CDR3. The germline V gene has CDR1 SGHVS and CDR2 FQNEAQ. The CDR3 region has the DNA TGTGCCAGCAGCCCGAGACTAGCGCAAAGCTCCTACAATGAGCAGTTCTTC. This encodes CASSPRLAQSSYNEQFF.

This clone was recorded once. The CDR3 is CSVEDREYGYTF. The CDR3, as DNA: TGCAGCGTTGAAGACAGGGAGTATGGCTACACCTTC. The chain has TRBV29-1 and TRBJ1-2, with a tentative D call TRBD1 (5 bases). Germline CDR1 and CDR2: SQVTM and ANQGSEA. Trimming removed 0 bases from V and 5 bases from J, with 7 bases in between. CDR3 length equals 12 residues.

The chain recombines TRBV6-6 with TRBJ1-1, with D possibly matching TRBD1 (5 bases). Germline CDR1 reads MNHNY; CDR2 reads SVGAGI (reference sequence). Trimming removed 5 bases at V and 3 bases at J, with 13 bases between. The CDR3 consists of 14 residues. CDR3 residues: CASSLLGLDTEAFF. Here the CDR3 DNA reads TGTGCCAGCAGTCTCCTGGGACTTGACACTGAAGCTTTCTTT.

The table lists this clone with a few counts. The genes are TRBV2 and TRBJ2-7, with D uncertain. CDR3 length equals 13 residues. The germline V and J ends were trimmed by 4 bases and 0 bases, with 7 bases remaining between them. CDR1 and CDR2 (germline): SNHLY, FYNNEI. The chain's CDR3 is CASSGLDSYEQYF. For the CDR3, the DNA is TGTGCCAGCAGTGGATTGGACTCCTACGAGCAGTACTTC.

This sequence joins TRBV14 and TRBJ2-5; weak D call: TRBD2 (6 bases). CDR3 length equals 16 residues. V shed 4 bases and J shed 1 base, with 16 bases lying between them. CDR1 is SGHDN, CDR2 FVKESK, per germline. The CDR3 bases are TGTGCCAGCAGCCTTCGATCGGGACTTTTCCAAGAGACCCAGTACTTC. This translates into CASSLRSGLFQETQYF.

The V gene is TRBV7-9, the J gene TRBJ2-1, with a weak D call TRBD2 (5 bases). The CDR3 loop spans 13 amino acids. Germline CDR1 is SEHNR and CDR2 is FQNEAQ (reference sequence). Trimming took off 3 bases at V and 6 bases at J, with 9 bases between the two ends. Written as DNA, the CDR3 is TGTGCCAGCAGCTTCGAGGGAGTCAATGAGCAGTTCTTC. The encoded protein is CASSFEGVNEQFF.

CDR3 in amino acids: CASSLAGNIADTQYF. The CDR3 nucleotides read TGTGCCAGCAGCTTAGCCGGGAATATCGCAGATACGCAGTATTTT. The chain combines TRBV7-6 with TRBJ2-3; a weak D match, TRBD2 (5 bases). This CDR3 comprises 15 residues. Trimming left V 0 bases short and J 4 bases short, with 11 bases between. The V gene's germline CDR1 is SGHVS and CDR2 FNYEAQ.

The chain carries TRBV7-2 and TRBJ2-1; unclear D gene. Trimming stripped 3 bases from V and 8 bases from J, with 8 bases between. CDR1 is SGHTA, CDR2 FQGNSA, per germline. The CDR3 is made up of 12 amino acids. CDR3 residues: CASSFWGHEQFF. In DNA form, the CDR3 reads TGTGCCAGCAGCTTTTGGGGTCATGAGCAGTTCTTC. The variable domain in full, completed from reference TRBV7-2 and TRBJ2-1, reads GAGVSQSPSNKVTEKGKDVELRCDPISGHTALYWYRQSLGQGLEFLIYFQGNSAPDKSGLPSDRFSAERTGGSVSTLTIQRTQQEDSAVYLCASSFWGHEQFFGPGTRLTVL.

This sequence joins TRBV19 and TRBJ2-7; 9 bases agree with TRBD1. Germline V gives CDR1 LNHDA, CDR2 SQIVND (reference sequence). The CDR3 is 17 residues long. V shed 5 bases, J shed 0 bases, and the junction held 11 bases outside the gene matches. The CDR3: CASSAPRQTGGSYEQYF. CDR3 sequence (DNA): TGTGCCAGTAGTGCGCCCCGACAGACAGGGGGCTCCTACGAGCAGTACTTC.

The chain has TRBV6-5 and TRBJ1-3; 7 positions agree with TRBD1. From germline, CDR1 is MNHEY and CDR2 SVGAGI. V was clipped by 8 bases and J by 0 bases; unmatched bases: 1. CDR3 size: 13 residues. The CDR3 DNA follows: TGTGCCAGCGGGACAGTCTCTGGAAACACCATATATTTT. It codes for CASGTVSGNTIYF.

There are a few counts of this clone. This rearrangement joins TRBV5-4 to TRBJ2-7, with unresolved D. The V gene lost 4 bases and the J gene lost 7 bases, with 12 bases spanning the gap. CDR3 length: 12 amino acids. CDR1 is SGHNT and CDR2 is YYREEE in the germline V gene (reference sequence). The chain's CDR3 is CASSHDWGEQYV. The CDR3 DNA reads as TGTGCCAGCAGCCATGACTGGGGAGAGCAGTACGTC.

The chain joins TRBV28 to TRBJ1-5, with a weak D call TRBD1 (6 bases). Trimming left V 3 bases short and J 4 bases short, with 10 bases between. The CDR3 is 14 residues long. CDR1 is MDHEN, CDR2 SYDVKM, per germline. The CDR3 loop is CASSFQQGNQPQHF. CDR3 in DNA: TGTGCCAGCAGTTTCCAACAGGGTAATCAGCCCCAGCATTTT. The whole variable domain, remainder taken from reference TRBV28 and TRBJ1-5, is DVKVTQSSRYLVKRTGEKVFLECVQDMDHENMFWYRQDPGLGLRLIYFSYDVKMKEKGDIPEGYSVSREKKERFSLILESASTNQTSMYLCASSFQQGNQPQHFGDGTRLSIL.

The genes are TRBV30 and TRBJ1-4, with a possible D match to TRBD1 (5 bases). V lost 0 bases and J lost 8, with 13 bases in between. This CDR3 contains 14 residues. Germline CDR1 GTSNPN, CDR2 SVGIG (reference sequence). The CDR3 reads CAWSVRQGREKLFF. The DNA for the CDR3 is TGTGCCTGGAGTGTAAGGCAGGGAAGGGAAAAACTGTTTTTT.

The chain links TRBV6-6 to TRBJ2-7; TRBD1 agrees at 7 bases. This CDR3 comprises 11 residues. With 4 bases clipped from V and 6 bases from J, the junction kept 0 bases outside the gene matches. Germline assignment: CDR1 MNHNY and CDR2 SVGAGI (reference sequence). For the CDR3, the DNA is TGTGCCAGCAGTTCAGGGGGCGAGCAGTACTTC. Protein product: CASSSGGEQYF.

DNA for the CDR3: TGTGCCAGCAGTGGGCGTGGTGTAGGAGTTTATGAGCAGTACGTC. This sequence encodes CASSGRGVGVYEQYV. The J gene is TRBJ2-7, the V gene TRBV6-1; the D is unclear. CDR1 is MNHNS and CDR2 is SASEGT in the germline V gene. The CDR3 is made up of 15 amino acids. V was pared by 4 bases and J by 7 bases, with 20 bases between.

The V gene is TRBV6-6, the J gene TRBJ2-7, with TRBD1 identical over 8 bases. This CDR3 region has 14 residues. The germline V gene has CDR1 MNHNY and CDR2 SVGAGI (reference sequence). Trimming took 7 bases from V and 5 from J; bases not matched to a gene: 10. The CDR3 here is CASTPLDRANEQYF. The CDR3 nucleotides are TGTGCCAGCACCCCTTTGGACAGGGCCAACGAGCAGTACTTC.

The genes are TRBV6-5 and TRBJ1-2, with D tentatively TRBD1 (5 bases). Trimming left V 6 bases short and J 4 bases short, with 12 bases between. There are 13 residues in the CDR3. CDR1 is MNHEY, CDR2 SVGAGI, per germline. The CDR3: CASSLGHRYGYTF. CDR3 DNA: TGTGCCAGCAGCCTAGGACACCGCTATGGCTACACCTTC.

The chain uses TRBV7-6 and TRBJ2-5, with 9 bases that match TRBD2. CDR1 and CDR2 (germline): SGHVS, FNYEAQ. The CDR3 runs 17 residues. Trimming cost V 3 bases and J 5 bases; bases outside gene matches: 13. CDR3 sequence reads: CASSFDSAGGLRETQYF. CDR3 nucleotides: TGTGCCAGCAGCTTCGATTCGGCGGGAGGGCTAAGGGAGACCCAGTACTTC.

The chain joins TRBV7-3 to TRBJ2-1; weak D call: TRBD1 (6 bases). V dropped 1 base and J dropped 5 bases, with 12 bases sitting between them. The CDR3 is 15 residues long. Germline CDR1 and CDR2: SGHTA and FQGTGA. The CDR3, as DNA: TGTGCCAGCAGCTTAAGTGCAGGGGCGGACAATGAGCAGTTCTTC. This gives the protein CASSLSAGADNEQFF.